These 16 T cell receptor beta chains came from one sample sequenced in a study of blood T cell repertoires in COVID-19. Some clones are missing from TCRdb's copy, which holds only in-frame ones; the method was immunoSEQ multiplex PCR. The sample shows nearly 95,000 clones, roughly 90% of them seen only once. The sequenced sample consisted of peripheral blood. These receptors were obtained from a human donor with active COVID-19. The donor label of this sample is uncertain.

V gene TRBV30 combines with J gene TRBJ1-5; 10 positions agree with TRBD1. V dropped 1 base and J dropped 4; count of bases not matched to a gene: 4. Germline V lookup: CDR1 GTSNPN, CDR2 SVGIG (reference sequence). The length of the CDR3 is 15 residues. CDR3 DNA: TGTGCCTGGAGTGGGGGACAGGGGCGAAATCAGCCCCAGCATTTT. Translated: CAWSGGQGRNQPQHF.

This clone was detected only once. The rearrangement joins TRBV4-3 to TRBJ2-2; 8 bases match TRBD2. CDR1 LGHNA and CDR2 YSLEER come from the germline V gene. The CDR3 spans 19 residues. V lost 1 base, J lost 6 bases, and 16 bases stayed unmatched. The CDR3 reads CASSQVPLAGGVFSGELFF. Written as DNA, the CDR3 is TGCGCCAGCAGCCAAGTACCCTTGGCGGGGGGCGTCTTCTCCGGGGAGCTGTTTTTT.

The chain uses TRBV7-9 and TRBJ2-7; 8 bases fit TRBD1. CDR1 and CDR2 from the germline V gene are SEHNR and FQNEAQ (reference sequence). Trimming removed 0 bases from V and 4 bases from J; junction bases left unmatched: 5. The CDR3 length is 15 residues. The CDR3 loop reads CASSLARGTGYEQYF. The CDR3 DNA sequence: TGTGCCAGCAGCTTAGCGCGAGGGACAGGATACGAGCAGTACTTC.

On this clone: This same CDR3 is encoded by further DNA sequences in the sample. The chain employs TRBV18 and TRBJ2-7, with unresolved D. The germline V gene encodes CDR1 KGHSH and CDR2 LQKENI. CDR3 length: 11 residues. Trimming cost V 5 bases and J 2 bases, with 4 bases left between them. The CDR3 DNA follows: TGTGCCAGCTCAGAGACCTACGAGCAGTACTTC. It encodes CASSETYEQYF.

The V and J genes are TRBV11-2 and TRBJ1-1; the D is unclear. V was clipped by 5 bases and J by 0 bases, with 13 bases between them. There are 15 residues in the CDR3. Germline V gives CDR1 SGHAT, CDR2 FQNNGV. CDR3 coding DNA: TGTGCCAGCAGCCCTACTTTCTTATTGAACACTGAAGCTTTCTTT. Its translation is CASSPTFLLNTEAFF.

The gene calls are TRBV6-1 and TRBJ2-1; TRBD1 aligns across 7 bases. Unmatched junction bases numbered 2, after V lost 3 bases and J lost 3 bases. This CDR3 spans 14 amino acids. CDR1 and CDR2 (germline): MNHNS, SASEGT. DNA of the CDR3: TGTGCCAGCAGTGACCGGACAGGCTACAATGAGCAGTTCTTC. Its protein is CASSDRTGYNEQFF.

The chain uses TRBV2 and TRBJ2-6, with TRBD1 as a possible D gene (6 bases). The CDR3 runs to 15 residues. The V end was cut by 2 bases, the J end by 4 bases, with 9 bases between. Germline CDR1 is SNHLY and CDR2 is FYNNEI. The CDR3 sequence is CASSEHGQGANVLTF. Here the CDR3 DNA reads TGTGCCAGCAGTGAACACGGACAGGGGGCCAACGTCCTGACTTTC.

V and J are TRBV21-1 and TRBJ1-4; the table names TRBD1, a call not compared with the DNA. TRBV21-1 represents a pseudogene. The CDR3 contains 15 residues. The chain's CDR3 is CASSKETGDNEKLFF. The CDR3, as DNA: TGTGCCAGCAGCAAAGAAACAGGGGATAATGAAAAACTGTTTTTT.

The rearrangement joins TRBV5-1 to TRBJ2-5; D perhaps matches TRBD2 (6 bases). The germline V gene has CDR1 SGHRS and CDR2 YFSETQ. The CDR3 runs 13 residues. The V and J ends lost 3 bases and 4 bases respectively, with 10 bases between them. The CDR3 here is CASSWGGGETQYF. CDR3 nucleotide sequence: TGCGCCAGCAGCTGGGGAGGAGGAGAGACCCAGTACTTC.

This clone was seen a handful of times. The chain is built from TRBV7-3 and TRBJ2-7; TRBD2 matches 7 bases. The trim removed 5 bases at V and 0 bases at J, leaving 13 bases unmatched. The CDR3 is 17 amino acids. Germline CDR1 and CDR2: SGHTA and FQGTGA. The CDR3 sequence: CASSLTTSFQSSYEQYF. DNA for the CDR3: TGTGCCAGCAGCCTTACGACTAGCTTTCAGAGCTCCTACGAGCAGTACTTC.

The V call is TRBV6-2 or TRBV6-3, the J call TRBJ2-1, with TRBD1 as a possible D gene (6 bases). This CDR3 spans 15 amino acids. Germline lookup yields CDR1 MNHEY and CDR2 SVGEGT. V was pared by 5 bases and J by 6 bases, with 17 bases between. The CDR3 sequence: CASSPRDIAGNEQFF. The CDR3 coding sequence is TGTGCCAGCAGTCCCCGGGACATAGCCGGCAATGAGCAGTTCTTC.

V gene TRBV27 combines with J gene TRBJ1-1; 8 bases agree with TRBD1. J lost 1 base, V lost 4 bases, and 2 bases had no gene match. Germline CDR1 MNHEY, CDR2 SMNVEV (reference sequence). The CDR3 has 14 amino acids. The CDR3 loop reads CASSYRGGNTEAFF. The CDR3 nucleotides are TGTGCCAGCAGTTACAGGGGGGGGAACACTGAAGCTTTCTTT.

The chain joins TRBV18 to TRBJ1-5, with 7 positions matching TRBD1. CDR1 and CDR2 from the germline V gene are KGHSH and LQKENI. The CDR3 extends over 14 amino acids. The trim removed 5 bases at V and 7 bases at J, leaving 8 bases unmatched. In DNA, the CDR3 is TGTGCCAGCTCATCAAGGGGGCTGGGCCAGCCCCAGCATTTT. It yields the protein CASSSRGLGQPQHF.

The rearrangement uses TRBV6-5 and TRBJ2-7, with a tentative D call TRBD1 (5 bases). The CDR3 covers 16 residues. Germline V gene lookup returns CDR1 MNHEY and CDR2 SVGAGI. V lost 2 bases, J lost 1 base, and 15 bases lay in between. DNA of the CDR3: TGTGCCAGCAGTTACCGACGGCAGGGATTATCCTACGAGCAGTACTTC. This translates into CASSYRRQGLSYEQYF.

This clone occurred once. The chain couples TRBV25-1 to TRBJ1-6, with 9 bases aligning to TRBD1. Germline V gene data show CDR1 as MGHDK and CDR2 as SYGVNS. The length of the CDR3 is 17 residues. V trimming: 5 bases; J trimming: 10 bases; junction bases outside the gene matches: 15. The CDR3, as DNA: TGTGCCAGCAGTCCCACATATGGGGGGACAGGGTCCTCACCCCTCCACTTT. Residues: CASSPTYGGTGSSPLHF.

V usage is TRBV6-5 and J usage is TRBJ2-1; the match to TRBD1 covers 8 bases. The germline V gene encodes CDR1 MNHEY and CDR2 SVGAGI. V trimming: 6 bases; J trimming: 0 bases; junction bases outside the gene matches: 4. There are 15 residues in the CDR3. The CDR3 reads CASSRDRSSYNEQFF. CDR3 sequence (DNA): TGTGCCAGCAGCCGGGACAGGAGCTCCTACAATGAGCAGTTCTTC.